One sample yielded the 18 T cell receptor beta chains listed below, sequenced in a study of CD8+CD57+ T cells in acquired aplastic anemia. The TCR beta profiling, which covered VDJ combination and CDR3 sequence, was carried out using genomic DNA as the template. In TCRdb, the reads were re-called with MiXCR into one record per CDR3 protein. This sample carries about 68,000 distinct CDR3 sequences, roughly half of them seen once, and the ten largest clones take about 8.9%. Sample: sorted CD4+, CD8+, or CD8+CD57+ T cells (not recorded which) from PBMCs. Every receptor here comes from a human donor in good health, serving as a control.

There are many counts of this clonotype. The V gene is TRBV9, the J gene TRBJ1-4, with unresolved D. Germline values: CDR1 SGDLS, CDR2 YYNGEE. This CDR3 spans 13 amino acids. V dropped 3 bases and J dropped 6 bases, with 9 bases sitting between them. The CDR3 sequence is CASSAEADEKLFF. As DNA, the CDR3 is TGTGCCAGCAGCGCCGAGGCGGATGAAAAACTGTTTTTT.

This clonotype was counted at least ten times. The gene calls are TRBV18 and TRBJ2-5; D not resolved. Trimming left V 0 bases short and J 5 bases short, with 4 bases between. CDR3 size: 12 residues. The germline gives CDR1 KGHSH, CDR2 LQKENI. The CDR3 loop is CASSPPEETQYF. CDR3 sequence (DNA): TGTGCCAGCTCACCACCGGAGGAGACCCAGTACTTC.

There are many counts of this clonotype. One end of the junction is discordant with germline, which a read error may explain. The chain joins TRBV7-9 to TRBJ2-7; 7 bases are shared with TRBD1. The CDR3 length is 14 residues. CDR1 and CDR2 from the germline V gene are SEHNR and FQNEAQ (reference sequence). CDR3 sequence: CASSRQGGYYEHYF. The DNA for the CDR3 is TGTGCCAGCAGTCGACAGGGTGGGTACTACGAGCATTACTTC.

The chain combines TRBV11-2 with TRBJ2-3; 7 nucleotides align to TRBD2. The CDR3 runs to 16 residues. Germline values: CDR1 SGHAT, CDR2 FQNNGV. V lost 1 base, J lost 0 bases, and 4 bases stayed unmatched. CDR3 in amino acids: CASSLGARGSTDTQYF. CDR3 in DNA: TGTGCCAGCAGCTTAGGTGCGCGGGGGAGCACAGATACGCAGTATTTT.

This chain joins TRBV20-1 and TRBJ1-1; the D gene is possibly TRBD1 (5 bases). V was clipped by 2 bases and J by 4 bases, with 11 bases between them. The germline V gene encodes CDR1 DFQATT and CDR2 SNEGSKA (reference sequence). The CDR3 extends over 13 amino acids. CDR3 in amino acids: CSARKFGATEAFF. Written as DNA, the CDR3 is TGCAGTGCTAGAAAGTTTGGGGCCACTGAAGCTTTCTTT.

This clonotype was observed a single time. This is likely a read error, given that the CDR3 carries no conserved phenylalanine or tryptophan at its end. V and J are TRBV25-1 and TRBJ1-1, with D hard to call. This CDR3 comprises 15 residues. V gave up 1 base and J gave up 0 bases, with 9 bases separating them. The germline CDR1 and CDR2 sequences are MGHDK and SYGVNS. CDR3 in amino acids: CASSESSRVNTEAFL. The CDR3 DNA reads TGTGCCAGCAGTGAATCCTCACGGGTGAACACTGAAGCTTTCCTT.

This chain links TRBV10-3 with TRBJ2-7; a weak D match, TRBD1 (6 bases). Trimming left V 3 bases short and J 3 bases short, with 12 bases between. The CDR3 spans 14 residues. Germline lookup yields CDR1 ENHRY and CDR2 SYGVKD. In DNA form, the CDR3 reads TGTGCCATCAGTGAAGACAGGATAATCTACGAGCAGTACTTC. It codes for CAISEDRIIYEQYF.

The J gene is TRBJ2-7, the V gene TRBV10-3; no reliable D call. Germline V gene sequence: CDR1 ENHRY, CDR2 SYGVKD. The CDR3 contains 13 residues. Trimming stripped 2 bases from V and 6 bases from J, with 11 bases between. The CDR3 spells CAISEPSGSEQYF. The CDR3 coding sequence is TGTGCCATCAGTGAGCCGTCCGGGTCCGAGCAGTACTTC.

This clonotype was picked up many times. V usage is TRBV12-3 or TRBV12-4 and J usage is TRBJ2-1; tentatively, D is TRBD1 (6 bases). The CDR3 has 14 amino acids. Trimming removed 4 bases from V and 8 bases from J, with 15 bases in between. Here the CDR3 DNA reads TGTGCCAGCAGTTCAACAGGGTTCGTGGATGAGCAGTTCTTC. Translating it yields CASSSTGFVDEQFF.

This clonotype was picked up many times. This chain links TRBV4-2 with TRBJ2-3, with 9 bases that match TRBD2. The CDR3 covers 15 residues. The junction had 5 bases not matched to a gene; V was cut back by 3 bases and J by 4 bases. In germline, CDR1 is LGHNA, CDR2 YNFKEQ. This chain's CDR3 is CASSHGGGEADTQYF. In DNA form, the CDR3 reads TGTGCCAGCAGCCACGGCGGGGGGGAAGCAGATACGCAGTATTTT.

The table lists this clonotype with many counts. The V and J genes are TRBV6-5 and TRBJ2-3; 7 positions match TRBD2. Germline-derived CDR1 and CDR2 are MNHEY and SVGAGI. Germline trimming cut 2 bases from V and 1 base from J; bases unmatched to any gene: 12. The CDR3 has 18 residues. CDR3 protein: CASSYPSTSLLGTDTQYF. The CDR3 DNA reads TGTGCCAGCAGTTACCCTTCGACTAGCTTGCTCGGCACAGATACGCAGTATTTT.

The gene calls are TRBV20-1 and TRBJ2-7; 8 positions match TRBD1. V was pared by 0 bases and J by 1 base, with 2 bases of the junction left unmatched. This CDR3 has 14 amino acids. Germline CDR1 reads DFQATT; CDR2 reads SNEGSKA (reference sequence). The CDR3 reads CSARDDRGSYEQYF. The DNA for the CDR3 is TGCAGTGCTAGAGATGACAGGGGATCCTACGAGCAGTACTTC.

The V and J genes are TRBV7-3 and TRBJ2-3; TRBD2 might be the D (6 bases). V lost 1 base, J lost 2 bases, and 10 bases lay in between. The germline V gene encodes CDR1 SGHTA and CDR2 FQGTGA. The CDR3 loop spans 15 amino acids. CDR3 amino acids: CASSLMGGYTDTQYF. The CDR3 coding sequence is TGTGCCAGCAGCTTAATGGGGGGTTACACAGATACGCAGTATTTT.

The chain employs TRBV29-1 and TRBJ1-3; no reliable D call. The CDR3 loop spans 12 amino acids. The germline V gene has CDR1 SQVTM and CDR2 ANQGSEA. Trimming took 5 bases from V and 9 from J, leaving 14 bases between them. In DNA form, the CDR3 reads TGCAGCGTTTTAGAGCCGGGGAGCACCATATATTTT. It translates to CSVLEPGSTIYF.

This clonotype was seen at least ten times. The rearrangement joins TRBV7-7 to TRBJ2-7; 9 nucleotides line up with TRBD2. The germline V gene encodes CDR1 SSHAT and CDR2 FNYEAQ (reference sequence). The CDR3 is 14 amino acids. J gave up 2 bases and V 9 bases, and 8 bases lay outside the gene matches. The CDR3 DNA is TGTGCCAGTACCGATAGCGGGAGTCCCTACGAGCAGTACTTC. It specifies CASTDSGSPYEQYF.

The rearrangement links TRBV6-5 to TRBJ2-7; tentative D call: TRBD2 (5 bases). The ends were cut back, 5 bases at V and 5 bases at J, with 10 bases in the middle. The CDR3 is 12 residues long. Germline V CDR1 and CDR2: MNHEY, SVGAGI. CDR3 DNA: TGTGCCAGCAGTAACCGGAGGAACGAGCAGTACGTC. Amino acids: CASSNRRNEQYV.

This clonotype was observed many times. This chain links TRBV12-3 or TRBV12-4 with TRBJ2-1, with D possibly being TRBD1 or TRBD2 (5 bases each). V was cut by 7 bases and J by 7 bases, with 20 bases left in between. The CDR3 covers 15 residues. The CDR3 is CASTDERKGLNEQFF. The CDR3, as DNA: TGTGCCAGCACCGACGAGCGGAAGGGGTTGAATGAGCAGTTCTTC.

The V gene is TRBV19, the J gene TRBJ1-5; tentatively, D is TRBD1 (6 bases). Germline V gene lookup returns CDR1 LNHDA and CDR2 SQIVND (reference sequence). V was pared by 10 bases and J by 7 bases, with 20 bases between. The CDR3 sequence is 14 residues long. In DNA, the CDR3 is TGTGCCACCCATCCTGGGGGGCCCGGCCAGCCCCAGCATTTT. Its translation: CATHPGGPGQPQHF.